This entry lists 15 T cell receptor beta chains sequenced from one sample in a study of blood T cell repertoires in COVID-19. The protocol was immunoSEQ multiplex PCR, while the TCRdb copy is restricted to in-frame clones and leaves out a portion. The table includes about 230,000 clones, 85% to 90% detected once. The sample was peripheral blood. These receptors were obtained from a man in his forties or fifties with COVID-19, enrolled during active disease.

The chain couples TRBV18 to TRBJ1-6; D is possibly TRBD1 (5 bases). The germline V gene has CDR1 KGHSH and CDR2 LQKENI. This CDR3 spans 13 amino acids. V lost 5 bases, J lost 8 bases, and 10 bases lay in between. The CDR3 spells CASSSQGDSPLHF. The DNA for the CDR3 is TGTGCCAGCTCATCCCAGGGTGATTCACCCCTCCACTTT.

The chain couples TRBV28 to TRBJ2-5; 10 positions agree with TRBD2. The CDR3 covers 17 residues. Unmatched junction bases numbered 7, after V lost 2 bases and J lost 1 base. The germline gives CDR1 MDHEN, CDR2 SYDVKM. The CDR3 loop is CASSLDVAGGTQETQYF. The CDR3 DNA reads TGTGCCAGCAGTTTAGATGTAGCGGGGGGCACCCAAGAGACCCAGTACTTC.

The table lists this clone with a few counts. V usage is TRBV28 and J usage is TRBJ2-1; D is perhaps TRBD1 (6 bases). The CDR3 sequence is 15 residues long. V was trimmed by 3 bases and J by 12 bases, leaving 21 bases between them. Germline V lookup: CDR1 MDHEN, CDR2 SYDVKM. The CDR3 region is CASSLPLTGSEGQFF. The CDR3, as DNA: TGTGCCAGCAGTTTGCCACTTACAGGGTCCGAAGGGCAGTTCTTC.

This chain uses TRBV18 with TRBJ1-2, with a possible D match to TRBD1 (5 bases). The CDR3 is 15 amino acids. Deletions cut 4 bases from V and 4 bases from J, with 16 bases between. The germline gives CDR1 KGHSH, CDR2 LQKENI. The CDR3 protein is CASSQTQGFGYGYTF. The CDR3, as DNA: TGTGCCAGCTCACAAACGCAGGGTTTCGGCTATGGCTACACCTTC.

The chain has TRBV7-2 and TRBJ1-5, with TRBD1 matching 7 bases. V lost 1 base and J lost 7; bases outside the gene matches: 7. Germline V gives CDR1 SGHTA, CDR2 FQGNSA. The CDR3 covers 15 residues. CDR3 region: CASSLGGQVGQPQHF. CDR3 nucleotide sequence: TGTGCCAGCAGCTTAGGAGGACAGGTTGGGCAGCCCCAGCATTTT.

The gene calls are TRBV6-2 or TRBV6-3 and TRBJ2-1; 9 positions agree with TRBD2. The CDR3 spans 14 residues. CDR1 is MNHEY, CDR2 SVGEGT, per germline. Germline trimming cut 6 bases from V and 6 bases from J; bases unmatched to any gene: 6. The CDR3 bases are TGTGCCAGCAGACCTAGCGGGATGAGCAATGAGCAGTTCTTC. It encodes CASRPSGMSNEQFF.

The chain uses TRBV5-5 and TRBJ1-1; D not resolved. V dropped 2 bases and J dropped 6 bases, with 20 bases sitting between them. Germline-derived CDR1 and CDR2 are SGHKS and YYEKEE (reference sequence). This CDR3 spans 16 amino acids. CDR3 protein: CASSFRIIVRSAEAFF. The CDR3 region has the DNA TGTGCCAGCAGCTTCCGTATCATTGTACGATCAGCTGAAGCTTTCTTT.

The chain is built from TRBV5-1 and TRBJ2-3; TRBD1 agrees at 9 bases. Germline V gene lookup returns CDR1 SGHRS and CDR2 YFSETQ. J gave up 4 bases and V 6 bases, and 9 bases lay outside the gene matches. The CDR3 runs 15 residues. In nucleotides, the CDR3 is TGCGCCAGCAACACCGGGACAGGGATCCCAGATACGCAGTATTTT. This sequence encodes CASNTGTGIPDTQYF.

V is TRBV18 and J is TRBJ2-2; TRBD1 aligns across 8 bases. From germline, CDR1 is KGHSH and CDR2 LQKENI. CDR3 length equals 15 residues. V shed 2 bases and J 7 bases; nucleotides not matched to a gene: 6. The CDR3 nucleotides are TGTGCCAGCTCACCAGGGACAGGAGGTGTCGGGGAGCTGTTTTTT. Its translation is CASSPGTGGVGELFF.

This clone occurred a few times. V gene TRBV10-1 combines with J gene TRBJ1-1, with 11 positions matching TRBD1. The CDR3 sequence is 13 residues long. Germline V gene data show CDR1 as WNHNN and CDR2 as SYGVQD (reference sequence). V was clipped by 4 bases and J by 8 bases; unmatched bases: 3. CDR3 loop: CASSVGQGEEAFF. The CDR3 region has the DNA TGCGCCAGCAGTGTGGGACAGGGGGAGGAAGCTTTCTTT.

The chain is built from TRBV19 and TRBJ2-5, with 11 bases identical to TRBD1. Germline V lookup: CDR1 LNHDA, CDR2 SQIVND (reference sequence). After removal of 2 bases from V and 5 bases from J, the junction contained 7 bases not matched to a gene. The CDR3 loop spans 16 amino acids. The CDR3 bases are TGTGCCAGTAGTATACATAGGGACAGGGGGACTGAGACCCAGTACTTC. Protein product: CASSIHRDRGTETQYF.

The rearrangement links TRBV2 to TRBJ2-3, with D maybe TRBD2 (6 bases). V was shortened by 4 bases and J by 0 bases, with 11 bases between the two germline ends. Germline V CDR1 and CDR2: SNHLY, FYNNEI. There are 15 residues in the CDR3. CDR3 in amino acids: CASSVSSGSTDTQYF. As DNA, the CDR3 is TGTGCCAGCAGTGTCTCGAGCGGGAGCACAGATACGCAGTATTTT.

The rearrangement links TRBV30 to TRBJ2-3, with 11 bases that match TRBD2. This CDR3 comprises 15 residues. Germline CDR1 GTSNPN, CDR2 SVGIG (reference sequence). V lost 2 bases, J lost 5 bases, and 6 bases stayed unmatched. CDR3 protein: CAWSPSGRKGDTQYF. The CDR3 bases are TGTGCCTGGAGTCCTAGCGGGAGGAAGGGAGATACGCAGTATTTT.

The chain is built from TRBV27 and TRBJ1-6; TRBD1 agrees at 7 bases. Trimming at V came to 8 bases and at J to 2 bases, leaving 12 bases not matched to a gene. CDR1 is MNHEY, CDR2 SMNVEV, per germline (reference sequence). CDR3 length equals 17 residues. DNA of the CDR3: TGTGCCAGCCACGCGACCGGGACAGCCACCTATAATTCACCCCTCCACTTT. This translates into CASHATGTATYNSPLHF.

V is TRBV29-1 and J is TRBJ1-1, with no clear D. Germline loops: CDR1 SQVTM, CDR2 ANQGSEA. The CDR3 sequence is 10 residues long. V was shortened by 0 bases and J by 11 bases, with 7 bases between the two germline ends. The CDR3 DNA follows: TGCAGCGTTGAAGATTCGTCGGCTTTCTTT. This codes for CSVEDSSAFF.